Below are 10 T cell receptor beta chains sequenced from a single sample in a study of CD8 T cells in ankylosing spondylitis. Findings of the study overall: A motif in TCR beta, a set of under ten highly homologous variants, appeared characteristic of ankylosing spondylitis blood.

These receptors lack a known antigen. TCRdb fed the 5' RACE reads into MiXCR, producing one record per CDR3 protein. The table shows roughly 470,000 distinct CDR3 sequences, with 20% to 30% occurring only once. Sequencing was done on a sample of blood, either unsorted or a sorted T cell fraction (not recorded which). These receptor sequences come from a male donor with ankylosing spondylitis.

The chain employs TRBV6-1 and TRBJ1-5, with a possible D match to TRBD1 (5 bases). Trimming took 5 bases from V and 6 from J, leaving 14 bases between them. In germline, CDR1 is MNHNS, CDR2 SASEGT. This CDR3 contains 14 residues. The CDR3 sequence is CASSPRGGSQPQHF. The CDR3 region has the DNA TGTGCCAGCAGTCCGCGGGGGGGAAGTCAGCCCCAGCATTTT.

This chain's CDR3 is CASSTSGGTQYF. The CDR3 DNA is TGTGCCAGCAGTACCAGCGGAGGTACGCAGTATTTT. The chain combines TRBV6-6 with TRBJ2-3; D possibly corresponds to TRBD2 (5 bases). Germline-derived CDR1 and CDR2 are MNHNY and SVGAGI (reference sequence). CDR3 length: 12 residues. V was cut by 5 bases and J by 8 bases, with 11 bases left in between.

This sequence joins TRBV18 and TRBJ2-1; TRBD2 is a possible D gene (6 bases). This CDR3 has 16 residues. Trimming removed 6 bases at V and 6 bases at J, with 21 bases between. Germline CDR1 reads KGHSH; CDR2 reads LQKENI. The CDR3 sequence is CASSPGAGENGNEQFF. CDR3 in DNA: TGTGCCAGCTCCCCAGGAGCGGGTGAAAATGGCAATGAGCAGTTCTTC.

This clonotype was found a few times. The chain employs TRBV6-5 and TRBJ2-2; 7 bases fit TRBD2. The CDR3 covers 17 residues. Germline CDR1 is MNHEY and CDR2 is SVGAGI. J lost 4 bases, V lost 3 bases, and 11 bases had no gene match. The CDR3 loop is CASSYSFAGVVTGELFF. The CDR3 coding sequence is TGTGCCAGCAGTTATTCCTTCGCGGGAGTCGTCACCGGGGAGCTGTTTTTT.

By proportion, this clonotype is medium-sized. The J gene is TRBJ2-5, the V gene TRBV5-6; the D is unclear. The CDR3 is 11 amino acids. The germline V and J ends were trimmed by 1 base and 4 bases, with 2 bases remaining between them. From germline, CDR1 is SGHDT and CDR2 YYEEEE. The CDR3 DNA follows: TGTGCCAGCAGCTTGCGAGAGACCCAGTACTTC. Translating gives CASSLRETQYF.

Worth noting for this clonotype: A junction boundary mismatches the germline segment, possibly from a read error. The rearrangement joins TRBV5-1 to TRBJ2-3; a possible D gene is TRBD2 (5 bases). Germline-derived CDR1 and CDR2 are SGHRS and YFSETQ. This CDR3 is built from 14 residues. CDR3 DNA sequence: TGTGCCAGCAGCCTAGCCCCAGGCACAGATACGCAGTATTTT. Amino acid sequence: CASSLAPGTDTQYF.

The chain uses TRBV10-2 and TRBJ2-3; TRBD2 agrees at 8 bases. CDR1 WSHSY and CDR2 SAAADI come from the germline V gene. V dropped 6 bases and J dropped 1; count of bases not matched to a gene: 12. This CDR3 is 17 amino acids long. CDR3 in DNA: TGCGCCAGCAGCCGCGGGTCGGCGACTAGCGGCACAGATACGCAGTATTTT. Amino acid sequence: CASSRGSATSGTDTQYF.

The V call is TRBV7-2, the J call TRBJ1-2; D not resolved. The CDR3 runs to 11 residues. Trimming cost V 4 bases and J 3 bases, with 3 bases left between them. Germline CDR1 reads SGHTA; CDR2 reads FQGNSA. CDR3 protein: CASSSYYGYTF. The CDR3 DNA reads TGTGCCAGCAGCTCGTACTATGGCTACACCTTC.

V usage is TRBV24-1 and J usage is TRBJ2-1; D remains ambiguous. V was clipped by 0 bases and J by 2 bases, with 4 bases between them. CDR1 and CDR2 (germline): KGHDR, SFDVKD. This CDR3 is built from 14 residues. The CDR3 region is CATSDLRTYNEQFF. As DNA, the CDR3 is TGTGCCACCAGTGATTTGAGGACCTACAATGAGCAGTTCTTC.

This clonotype came up once. The chain uses TRBV7-2 and TRBJ2-7, with 10 bases that match TRBD2. From germline, CDR1 is SGHTA and CDR2 FQGNSA. J gave up 6 bases and V 5 bases, and 13 bases lay outside the gene matches. This CDR3 region has 16 residues. DNA for the CDR3: TGTGCCAGCAGCCTTCGGACTAGCGGAGGGCCTGGCGAGCAGTACTTC. Its protein is CASSLRTSGGPGEQYF.